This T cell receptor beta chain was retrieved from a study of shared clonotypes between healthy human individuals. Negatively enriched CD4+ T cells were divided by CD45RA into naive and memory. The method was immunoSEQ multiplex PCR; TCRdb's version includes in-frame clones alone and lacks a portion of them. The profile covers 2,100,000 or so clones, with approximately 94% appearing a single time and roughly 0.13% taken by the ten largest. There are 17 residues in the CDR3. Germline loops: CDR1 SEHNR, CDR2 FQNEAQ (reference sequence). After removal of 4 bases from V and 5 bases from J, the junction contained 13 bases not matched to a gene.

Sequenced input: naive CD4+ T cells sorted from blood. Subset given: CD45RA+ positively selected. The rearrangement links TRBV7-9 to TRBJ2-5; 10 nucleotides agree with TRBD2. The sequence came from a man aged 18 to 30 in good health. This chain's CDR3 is CASSSGLAALLRETQYF. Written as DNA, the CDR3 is TGTGCCAGCAGCTCCGGACTAGCGGCTCTCCTAAGGGAGACCCAGTACTTC.